This T cell receptor beta chain is drawn from a study of identical twins. This clonotype was counted only a few times. Antigen unknown. V gave up 4 bases and J gave up 1 base, with 7 bases separating them. CDR3 length: 12 residues. CDR1 and CDR2 from the germline V gene are SQVTM and ANQGSEA. Unique molecular identifiers were in the cDNA, with template-switch universal primer binding. MiXCR, run by TCRdb on the 5' RACE reads, gives a single entry per CDR3 protein. The repertoire holds 400,000 to 550,000 distinct CDR3 sequences, with about 20% as singletons. Points from the study as a whole: The study found weaker excess twin sharing in beta out-of-frame sequences.

This sample also belongs to another study, concerning T cells expressing NK-cell markers. That investigation notes: Sorted CD3+CD56-NKG2C+, CD3+CD56+NKG2C+ and CD3+CD56+NKG2C- T cells supplied the TCR beta repertoires.

The chain recombines TRBV29-1 with TRBJ2-5; tentative D call: TRBD2 (5 bases). This clonotype was obtained from a woman aged 18-29 years in good health. The source material was CD4+ T cells sorted from blood. The CDR3 region is CSVAGLQETQYF. The CDR3 DNA reads as TGCAGCGTTGCAGGACTCCAAGAGACCCAGTACTTC.